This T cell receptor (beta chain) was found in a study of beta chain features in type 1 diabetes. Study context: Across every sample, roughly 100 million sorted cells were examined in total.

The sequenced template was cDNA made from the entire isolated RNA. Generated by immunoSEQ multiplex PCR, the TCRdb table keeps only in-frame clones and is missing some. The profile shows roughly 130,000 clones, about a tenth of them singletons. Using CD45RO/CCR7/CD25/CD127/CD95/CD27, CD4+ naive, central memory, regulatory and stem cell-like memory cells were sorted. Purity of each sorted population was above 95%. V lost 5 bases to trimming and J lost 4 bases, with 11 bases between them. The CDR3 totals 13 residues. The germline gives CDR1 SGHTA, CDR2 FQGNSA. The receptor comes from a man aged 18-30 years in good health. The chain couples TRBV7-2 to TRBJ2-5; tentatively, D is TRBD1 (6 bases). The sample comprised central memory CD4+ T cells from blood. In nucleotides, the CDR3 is TGTGCCAGCAGCCAGGGACAAGTAGAGACCCAGTACTTC. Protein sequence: CASSQGQVETQYF. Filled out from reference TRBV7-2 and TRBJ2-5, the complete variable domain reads GAGVSQSPSNKVTEKGKDVELRCDPISGHTALYWYRQSLGQGLEFLIYFQGNSAPDKSGLPSDRFSAERTGGSVSTLTIQRTQQEDSAVYLCASSQGQVETQYFGPGTRLLVL.